Detailed here is one T cell receptor (beta chain). Its antigen has not been determined. Qualities for individual bases were not recorded, and no much larger clone is one base off. This sample was taken from a study of OX40 agonist ivuxolimab in advanced cancers. General notes on the study: The costimulatory receptor OX40 (CD134) was targeted by ivuxolimab, a fully human IgG2 agonistic monoclonal antibody. Intravenous ivuxolimab was administered to patients every 2 weeks at six dose levels: 0.01, 0.1, 0.3, 1.5, 3 and 10 mg/kg. Among the roughly 50 dose-escalation patients, around 20 had hepatocellular carcinoma, roughly 15 melanoma, 9 renal cell carcinoma and 9 head and neck cancer. A male proportion of around 83% and a mean age of approximately 62 years, ranging from about 20 to 79, were recorded for the dose-escalation cohort. Patients were allowed to have had prior anti-PD-1, anti-PD-L1 or anti-CTLA-4 therapy, and 40% of the dose-escalation patients had previously received checkpoint inhibitors. Three dose-escalation patients achieved partial responses, one with hepatocellular carcinoma and two with cutaneous melanoma. The point of sequencing TCRbeta in the periphery was to test whether ivuxolimab changed TCR sequence diversity and drove clonal T-cell expansion. The paper covers the monotherapy dose-escalation part of the phase I ivuxolimab trial, which included N ≈ 50 patients.

Genomic DNA was extracted from sorted cells for sequencing of the TCRbeta CDR3 region. The immunoSEQ Assay was used for sequencing of TCRbeta CDR3 regions. TCRdb stores this immuneACCESS table with in-frame sequences only. Part of the clones is absent; in the studies checked, under half of the shortfall reflects unresolved V genes, and no reason is known for the rest. The sample includes 70,000 or so clones, with roughly nine tenths observed a single time. The top ten hold 0.6% to 0.75% of the sample. Study-wide findings and limitations: Low levels of normalized T-cell clonal expansion were also shown by some nonresponding patients. The antigen specificity of the clonally expanded peripheral T cells was not determined. Clonal expansion of both CD4+ and CD8+ blood T cells was observed from baseline to week 6 at doses 0.1 to 3.0 mg/kg. After ivuxolimab, expanded clones were on average more numerous among CD8+ T cells than among CD4+ T cells. In partial responders in the 0.1-3.0 mg/kg groups, normalized peripheral clonal expansion was found to be among the lowest, especially among CD8+ T cells.

Patients with a history of autoimmune disease or receiving systemic immunosuppression were excluded from the trial. In every dose cohort, peripheral blood was drawn for TCR sequencing at baseline, cycle 4 day 1, and cycle 7 day 1. Samples were obtained from an open-label, multicenter, first-in-human phase I dose-escalation trial of ivuxolimab. The trial enrolled adults with locally advanced or metastatic head and neck squamous cell, hepatocellular, melanoma or renal cell carcinoma. Before TCR sequencing, CD4+ and CD8+ T cells were separately sorted from peripheral blood. The material was CD4+ or CD8+ T cells sorted from blood, obtained in a trial of the OX40 agonist ivuxolimab. The source of this sequence is an adult with an advanced solid tumor such as melanoma, head and neck, liver or kidney cancer.

The bases are TGTGCCAGCAAGGTAGGGGGCGGTGAGCAGTTCTTC. The translation is CASKVGGGEQFF. The rearrangement joined TRBV6-1 to TRBJ2-1; the junction holds 7 bases that match TRBD1. Trimming accounts for 7 bases at V and 9 bases at J, while the number of junction bases matched to no gene is 6. The CDR3 sequence holds 12 residues, the cysteine and phenylalanine included. The DNA shown is the 36-base CDR3, in frame from base 1. From the germline V gene, CDR1 is MNHNS and CDR2 is SASEGT.